Below, one TCR beta chain is given with its context. TCRdb re-called the 5' RACE reads and catalogs CDR3 proteins one per entry, DNA excluded. The sample totals about 260,000 distinct CDR3 sequences; its top ten clones hold about 4%. The sample comes from a study of T cells expressing NK-cell markers. Across the study: In the group of eight sequenced donors, seven were HCMV-seropositive and one was seronegative.

This clonotype originated in a woman between 18 and 70 years old in good health. Sequenced input: blood T cells: a sorted CD56 or NKG2C T cell subset, CD4+ or CD8+ T cells, or bulk PBMC T cells (not recorded which).

CDR3: CASSYGQGAYEQFF. The rearrangement links TRBV6-2 or TRBV6-3 to TRBJ2-1; TCRdb's D gene call, TRBD1, goes unchecked for lack of DNA. The CDR3 loop spans 14 amino acids. The germline CDR1 and CDR2 sequences are MNHEY and SVGEGT.